Given below is one T cell receptor beta chain in context. Compared with germline, one end of the junction differs, possibly owing to a read error. TCRdb re-derived calls from the 5' RACE reads in MiXCR, one entry per CDR3 protein. The data hold 500,000 to 550,000 distinct CDR3 sequences, with just over 20% observed a single time. The data were obtained in a study of T cells after yellow fever vaccination. The clonotype was recovered from a man younger than 35 who received the YFV17D yellow fever vaccine. The specimen comprised PBMCs, sampled roughly 23 days after the first yellow fever vaccination.

The CDR3 bases are TGCGCCAGCAGCCAAGAGGGGACAGGGGGCGTCCCATATATTTTT. Amino acid sequence: CASSQEGTGGVPYIF. The chain combines TRBV4-3 with TRBJ1-3, with TRBD1 identical over 12 bases. The CDR3 length is 15 residues. CDR1 is LGHNA and CDR2 is YSLEER in the germline V gene.